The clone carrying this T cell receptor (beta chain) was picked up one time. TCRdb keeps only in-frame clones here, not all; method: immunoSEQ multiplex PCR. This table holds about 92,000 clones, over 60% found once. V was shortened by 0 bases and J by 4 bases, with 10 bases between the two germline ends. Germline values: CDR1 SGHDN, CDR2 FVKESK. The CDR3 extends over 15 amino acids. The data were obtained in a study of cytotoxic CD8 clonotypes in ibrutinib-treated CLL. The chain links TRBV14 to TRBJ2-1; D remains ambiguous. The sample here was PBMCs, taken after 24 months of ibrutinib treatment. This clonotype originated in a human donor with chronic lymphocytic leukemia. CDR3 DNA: TGTGCCAGCAGCCAAGATTCCCGAGGATACAATGAGCAGTTCTTC. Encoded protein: CASSQDSRGYNEQFF.